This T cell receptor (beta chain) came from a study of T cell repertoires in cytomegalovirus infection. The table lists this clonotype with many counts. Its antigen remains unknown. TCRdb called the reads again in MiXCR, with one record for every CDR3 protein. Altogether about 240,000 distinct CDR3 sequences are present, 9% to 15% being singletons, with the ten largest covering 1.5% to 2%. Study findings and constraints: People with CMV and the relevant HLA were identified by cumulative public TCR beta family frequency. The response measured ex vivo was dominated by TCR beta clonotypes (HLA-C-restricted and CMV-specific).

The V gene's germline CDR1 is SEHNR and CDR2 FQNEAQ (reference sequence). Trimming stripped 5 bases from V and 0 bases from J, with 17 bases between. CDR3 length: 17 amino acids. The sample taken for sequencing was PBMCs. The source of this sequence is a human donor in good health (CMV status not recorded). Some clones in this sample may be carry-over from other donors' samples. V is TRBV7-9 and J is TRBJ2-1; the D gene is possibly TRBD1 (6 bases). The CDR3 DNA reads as TGTGCCAGCAGCACCATCCACAGGGTTAGCTCCTACAATGAGCAGTTCTTC. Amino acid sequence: CASSTIHRVSSYNEQFF.